The present T cell receptor beta chain was sequenced within a study of blood T cell repertoires in COVID-19. Authors' analysis steps: Using reference gene primer amplification, nucleated cell counts were estimated. Libraries were prepared by immunoSEQ multiplex PCR; TCRdb keeps only in-frame clonotypes and omits some of them. V and J calls and clone size are those listed in that table; D and trimming were worked out from the DNA. The repertoire includes a few hundred thousand clones, approximately 83% of them detected once, and about 4.2% sits in the top ten. CDR1 and CDR2 (germline): LGHDT, YNNKEL (reference sequence). The CDR3 extends over 14 amino acids. V shed 1 base and J shed 4 bases, with 7 bases lying between them.

This sequence originates from a middle-aged woman with acute COVID-19. The chain has TRBV3-1 (or the pseudogene TRBV3-2) and TRBJ2-2; D is possibly TRBD1 (6 bases). Sequencing was performed on PBMCs or T cells enriched from blood (not recorded which). The chain's CDR3 is CASSQVGGTGELFF. The CDR3 region has the DNA TGTGCCAGCAGCCAAGTAGGGGGCACCGGGGAGCTGTTTTTT.